This TCR beta chain was identified during a study of CD8 T cells in ankylosing spondylitis. Study conclusions and caveats: A TCR beta motif made of under 10 highly homologous variants seemed typical of ankylosing spondylitis blood. Disease-linked clones were reportedly significantly enriched in matched ankylosing spondylitis synovial fluid.

This clonotype was seen a few times. Its antigen is as yet unknown. CDR3 length: 15 amino acids. The V gene lost 3 bases and the J gene lost 1 base, with 13 bases spanning the gap. From germline, CDR1 is MGHRA and CDR2 YSYEKL. Quantitative barcoded 5'-RACE was used to prepare TCR beta libraries. TCRdb re-called the 5' RACE reads through MiXCR, storing one row per CDR3 protein. Among more than 300,000 distinct CDR3 sequences, roughly 8% were seen once, and the ten largest hold about 15%. Sample: blood, either unsorted or a sorted T cell fraction (not recorded which). The rearrangement joins TRBV4-1 to TRBJ2-7; possible D gene TRBD2, 6 bases. This TCR came from a male donor with ankylosing spondylitis. CDR3 bases: TGCGCCAGCAGCCAGGCGGGACTTGATTCCTACGAGCAGTACTTC. Translation gives CASSQAGLDSYEQYF.